The 5 T cell receptor beta chains below were found in one sample sequenced in a study of T cell repertoires in cytomegalovirus infection. Via MiXCR, TCRdb re-called the reads, giving one row per CDR3 protein. The table has hundreds of thousands of distinct CDR3 sequences, about two fifths seen once. Their specific antigens are unknown. Specimen: cultured PBMCs, collected from culture after CMV antigen stimulation. These receptors were taken from a human donor in good health (CMV status not recorded). Some clones in this sample may be carry-over from other donors' samples.

The chain recombines TRBV6-6 with TRBJ1-3; 8 bases are a match to TRBD1. J was trimmed by 4 bases and V by 4 bases; bases with no gene match: 3. The length of the CDR3 is 14 residues. Per germline, CDR1 MNHNY and CDR2 SVGAGI (reference sequence). The CDR3 is CASSSGQEGNTIYF. In DNA, the CDR3 is TGTGCCAGCAGTTCGGGACAGGAAGGAAACACCATATATTTT.

J is TRBJ1-2 and V is TRBV5-6; tentative D call: TRBD1 (5 bases). There are 14 residues in the CDR3. Germline V CDR1 and CDR2: SGHDT, YYEEEE. V dropped 5 bases and J dropped 3 bases, with 14 bases sitting between them. The CDR3 loop reads CASSQDTADYGYTF. As DNA, the CDR3 is TGTGCCAGCAGTCAGGACACGGCGGACTATGGCTACACCTTC.

This clonotype was found a few times. The chain couples TRBV6-6 to TRBJ2-1; TRBD1 might be the D (6 bases). V was trimmed by 3 bases and J by 3 bases, leaving 9 bases between them. This CDR3 spans 14 amino acids. In germline, CDR1 is MNHNY, CDR2 SVGAGI (reference sequence). The CDR3 sequence is CASSYRDNYNEQFF. The CDR3 DNA follows: TGTGCCAGCAGTTATCGGGACAACTACAATGAGCAGTTCTTC.

There are a few counts of this clonotype. This chain links TRBV7-8 with TRBJ2-7; D possibly corresponds to TRBD1 (6 bases). The CDR3 length is 17 residues. The germline V gene encodes CDR1 SGHVS and CDR2 FQNEAQ. V lost 1 base, J lost 0 bases, and 16 bases lay in between. The CDR3 bases are TGTGCCAGCAGCTTAGGGGTACGCACAGGGAGCTCCTACGAGCAGTACTTC. Its translation is CASSLGVRTGSSYEQYF.

CDR3 sequence (DNA): TGTGCCAGCCGCGTTGAAAAGCCCGCTGAAGCTTTCTTT. This translates into CASRVEKPAEAFF. The chain is built from TRBV2 and TRBJ1-1; D ambiguous. V shed 8 bases and J shed 6 bases, with 16 bases lying between them. Looked up from germline, CDR1 is SNHLY and CDR2 is FYNNEI. The CDR3 has 13 amino acids.